The next 13 T cell receptor beta chains were all read from a single sample in a study of breast tumors, draining lymph nodes, adjacent tissues. The lymph nodes were axillary draining lymph nodes from breast cancer patients. TCRdb reprocessed the multiplex PCR reads via MiXCR and lists one record per CDR3 protein. The data contain 130,000 or so distinct CDR3 sequences, approximately 32% of them singletons. Sequencing input: axillary lymph node tissue. The receptors stem from a female donor with breast cancer. Some clones in this sample may be carry-over from other donors' samples.

The chain joins TRBV7-3 to TRBJ2-7, with a weak D call TRBD1 (5 bases). The germline V and J ends were trimmed by 3 bases and 1 base, with 10 bases remaining between them. CDR1 and CDR2 (germline): SGHTA, FQGTGA. CDR3 size: 14 residues. The chain's CDR3 is CASSFGHPSYEQYV. CDR3 DNA sequence: TGTGCCAGCAGCTTCGGACATCCATCCTACGAGCAGTACGTC.

The chain has TRBV20-1 and TRBJ1-4; D possibly corresponds to TRBD1 (5 bases). V gave up 6 bases and J gave up 5 bases, with 22 bases separating them. The CDR3 runs 16 residues. The V gene's germline CDR1 is DFQATT and CDR2 SNEGSKA (reference sequence). The CDR3 DNA reads TGCAGTGCCAGCAGGCGCAGGGTTTCCTTGAATGAAAAACTGTTTTTT. Translating it yields CSASRRRVSLNEKLFF.

This clonotype has at least ten counts. This chain uses TRBV5-1 with TRBJ2-6, with 10 bases lining up with TRBD2. V was pared by 1 base and J by 2 bases, with 6 bases of the junction left unmatched. CDR1 is SGHRS, CDR2 YFSETQ, per germline. This CDR3 is 18 amino acids long. The CDR3 DNA sequence: TGCGCCAGCAGCTTGCTAGCGGGGGACATCACTGGGGCCAACGTCCTGACTTTC. Residues: CASSLLAGDITGANVLTF.

In its sample, this clonotype was seen many times. The gene calls are TRBV3-1 and TRBJ2-5; D is uncertain. Per germline, CDR1 LGHDT and CDR2 YNNKEL (reference sequence). V was trimmed by 1 base and J by 6 bases, leaving 27 bases between them. The CDR3 sequence is 19 residues long. CDR3 region: CASSQVLIKTRFPEQTQYF. The CDR3 DNA follows: TGTGCCAGCAGCCAAGTGTTAATAAAGACCAGGTTCCCTGAGCAGACCCAGTACTTC.

This clonotype was counted many times. This chain links TRBV5-1 with TRBJ2-5, with 8 positions matching TRBD2. The V segment lost 0 bases and the J segment 5 bases; nucleotides outside the gene matches: 9. This CDR3 has 16 amino acids. Germline V lookup: CDR1 SGHRS, CDR2 YFSETQ. The CDR3 DNA sequence: TGCGCCAGCAGCTTGGTTGCGGGGGGCTCCGGGGAGACCCAGTACTTC. Amino acids: CASSLVAGGSGETQYF.

With respect to this clonotype: Since no conserved phenylalanine or tryptophan closes the CDR3, a read error is the likely cause. No DNA is shown, since the ends of the CDR3 on it are uncertain; the CDR3 is the one TCRdb lists. The chain is built from TRBV20-1 and TRBJ2-7; no check of the table's D call, TRBD2, against the DNA was made. CDR1 DFQATT and CDR2 SNEGSKA come from the germline V gene (reference sequence). The CDR3 is 10 residues long, counting both termini. CDR3 sequence reads: CSASVGAVVL.

For this clonotype: A much bigger clone sits one base away, suggesting this may be a read error. The CDR3 bases are TGTGCCGCTACGCCCGCCGGGACAGGGAATCAGCCCCAGCATTTT. It translates to CAATPAGTGNQPQHF. This chain joins TRBV6-1 and TRBJ1-5; 9 nucleotides match TRBD1. The CDR3 extends over 15 amino acids. V shed 11 bases and J 4 bases; nucleotides not matched to a gene: 12. CDR1 is MNHNS and CDR2 is SASEGT in the germline V gene.

This clonotype was recorded many times. The V call is TRBV4-3, the J call TRBJ2-7; the D is unclear. Trimming left V 2 bases short and J 7 bases short, with 12 bases between. In germline, CDR1 is LGHNA, CDR2 YSLEER. The CDR3 is 13 residues long. This CDR3 is CASSQNLGREQYV. The DNA of the CDR3 is TGCGCCAGCAGCCAAAACCTGGGCCGGGAGCAGTACGTC.

By proportion, this clonotype is medium-sized. The chain combines TRBV7-3 with TRBJ2-1; maybe TRBD1 (6 bases). The CDR3 contains 13 residues. V lost 1 base to trimming and J lost 6 bases, with 7 bases between them. CDR1 is SGHTA, CDR2 FQGTGA, per germline. CDR3 amino acids: CASSLRQANEQFF. The CDR3 DNA reads as TGTGCCAGCAGCTTAAGACAGGCCAATGAGCAGTTCTTC. Together with reference TRBV7-3 and TRBJ2-1, the CDR3 gives the full variable domain: GAGVSQTPSNKVTEKGKYVELRCDPISGHTALYWYRQSLGQGPEFLIYFQGTGAADDSGLPNDRFFAVRPEGSVSTLKIQRTERGDSAVYLCASSLRQANEQFFGPGTRLTVL.

As concerns this clonotype: This clone may be a read error of a much larger clone one base away. CDR3 sequence: CASSAPRDGHTF. The CDR3 DNA sequence: TGTGCCAGCAGCGCCCCCCGTGATGGCCACACCTTC. The chain couples TRBV9 to TRBJ1-2; unclear D gene. The V gene's germline CDR1 is SGDLS and CDR2 YYNGEE. This CDR3 has 12 residues.

A note on this clonotype: One end of the junction fails to match germline, which may point to a read error. V usage is TRBV20-1 and J usage is TRBJ1-2; D uncertain. Germline assignment: CDR1 DFQATT and CDR2 SNEGSKA (reference sequence). This CDR3 spans 12 amino acids. The CDR3 sequence: CSAAAMNYGYAF. CDR3 DNA: TGCAGTGCTGCGGCCATGAACTATGGCTACGCCTTC.

This clonotype was observed many times. The chain links TRBV10-3 to TRBJ2-7, with D tentatively TRBD1 or TRBD2 (5 bases each). V lost 4 bases, J lost 2 bases, and 6 bases lay in between. CDR1 is ENHRY and CDR2 is SYGVKD in the germline V gene. The CDR3 sequence is 12 residues long. The CDR3 protein is CAISGGAYEQYF. As DNA, the CDR3 is TGTGCCATCAGTGGAGGGGCCTACGAGCAGTACTTC.

This clonotype appeared many times. The chain has TRBV18 and TRBJ2-3; D call uncertain. From germline, CDR1 is KGHSH and CDR2 LQKENI. Trimming took off 6 bases at V and 1 base at J, with 17 bases between the two ends. This CDR3 comprises 16 residues. CDR3 in DNA: TGTGCCAGCTCTCCATTTAGTTCCGGAGGCACAGATACGCAGTATTTT. The encoded protein is CASSPFSSGGTDTQYF.